A single sample gave rise to the 14 T cell receptor beta chains below, sequenced in a study of blood T cell repertoires in COVID-19. Only in-frame clones appear in the TCRdb table, and some are missing; sequencing was by immunoSEQ multiplex PCR. The sample holds around 40,000 clones; about 83% are singletons and the top ten take under 50%. Sequencing was carried out using peripheral blood. Every receptor here comes from an elderly woman with active or convalescent COVID-19.

This rearrangement joins TRBV3-1 (or the pseudogene TRBV3-2) to TRBJ1-1, with TRBD1 matching 7 bases. Germline CDR1 and CDR2: LGHDT and YNNKEL (reference sequence). The CDR3 spans 12 residues. The ends lost 2 bases at V and 8 bases at J; junction bases unmatched: 2. As DNA, the CDR3 is TGTGCCAGCAGCCAACGACAGGGAGAAGCTTTCTTT. The encoded protein is CASSQRQGEAFF.

The chain uses TRBV29-1 and TRBJ2-6; unclear D gene. This CDR3 comprises 13 residues. Germline CDR1 reads SQVTM; CDR2 reads ANQGSEA. The V gene lost 4 bases and the J gene lost 2 bases, with 6 bases spanning the gap. CDR3 protein: CSVANTGANVLTF. The CDR3 DNA follows: TGCAGCGTTGCGAACACTGGGGCCAACGTCCTGACTTTC.

The CDR3 bases are TGCGCCAGCGGGTTAGAGGCTTCCTACAATGAGCAGTTCTTC. Residues: CASGLEASYNEQFF. The chain carries TRBV5-1 and TRBJ2-1; no clear D. The CDR3 length is 14 residues. CDR1 and CDR2 (germline): SGHRS, YFSETQ. V lost 7 bases, J lost 1 base, and 12 bases lay in between.

The V call is TRBV2, the J call TRBJ2-5; 12 nucleotides agree with TRBD2. The CDR3 contains 15 residues. Trimming removed 6 bases from V and 4 bases from J; junction bases left unmatched: 6. Germline V gene sequence: CDR1 SNHLY, CDR2 FYNNEI. The CDR3 sequence: CASRRLAGVSETQYF. The DNA for the CDR3 is TGTGCCAGCAGGAGACTAGCGGGAGTTTCAGAGACCCAGTACTTC.

The chain recombines TRBV27 with TRBJ1-1; D gene uncertain. The germline V and J ends were trimmed by 5 bases and 0 bases, with 13 bases remaining between them. This CDR3 has 15 amino acids. Germline V gene sequence: CDR1 MNHEY, CDR2 SMNVEV (reference sequence). CDR3 DNA sequence: TGTGCCAGCAGTCCTACGGGCGGGTTGAACACTGAAGCTTTCTTT. Translated, it gives CASSPTGGLNTEAFF.

This clone has only one observation. V usage is TRBV13 and J usage is TRBJ1-6; the match to TRBD1 covers 7 bases. Germline V gives CDR1 PRHDT, CDR2 FYEKMQ (reference sequence). V trimming: 0 bases; J trimming: 10 bases; junction bases outside the gene matches: 3. This CDR3 comprises 14 residues. CDR3 bases: TGTGCCAGCAGCTTAGGGGGACAGCGATCACCCCTCCACTTT. Amino acids: CASSLGGQRSPLHF.

This chain joins TRBV30 and TRBJ1-5; D is undetermined. Germline V gives CDR1 GTSNPN, CDR2 SVGIG (reference sequence). V was trimmed by 2 bases and J by 9 bases, leaving 17 bases between them. This CDR3 spans 14 amino acids. The CDR3 DNA reads TGTGCCTGGAGTCCCTCGGTTGAGGAATGGCCCCAGCATTTT. Amino acid sequence: CAWSPSVEEWPQHF. The variable domain in full, with the rest retrieved from reference TRBV30 and TRBJ1-5, is SQTIHQWPATLVQPVGSPLSLECTVEGTSNPNLYWYRQAAGRGLQLLFYSVGIGQISSEVPQNLSASRPQDRQFILSSKKLLLSDSGFYLCAWSPSVEEWPQHFGDGTRLSIL.

The chain couples TRBV5-6 to TRBJ2-3, with 9 bases aligning to TRBD1. V gave up 1 base and J gave up 1 base; unmatched junction bases: 4. CDR3 size: 16 residues. Germline V gene lookup returns CDR1 SGHDT and CDR2 YYEEEE. This CDR3 reads CASSLLTGGGTDTQYF. The CDR3 bases are TGTGCCAGCAGCTTGTTGACAGGGGGGGGCACAGATACGCAGTATTTT.

V and J are TRBV24-1 and TRBJ2-1; D may be TRBD2 (6 bases). The CDR3 runs 14 residues. The germline gives CDR1 KGHDR, CDR2 SFDVKD. Trimming pared 4 bases from V and 3 bases from J, leaving 9 bases between. The CDR3 loop is CATSERTNYNEQFF. CDR3 nucleotides: TGTGCCACCAGTGAGAGGACTAACTACAATGAGCAGTTCTTC.

The J gene is TRBJ2-1, the V gene TRBV10-3, with TRBD1 as a possible D gene (6 bases). This CDR3 is 12 amino acids long. Trimming removed 3 bases from V and 8 bases from J, with 8 bases in between. The V gene's germline CDR1 is ENHRY and CDR2 SYGVKD. CDR3 residues: CAISDAGDEQFF. The CDR3 DNA sequence: TGTGCCATCAGTGATGCAGGGGATGAGCAGTTCTTC.

This chain uses TRBV5-1 with TRBJ2-5; 8 nucleotides match TRBD2. Trimming took 0 bases from V and 5 from J; bases not matched to a gene: 3. The germline gives CDR1 SGHRS, CDR2 YFSETQ. The CDR3 extends over 14 amino acids. The CDR3 protein is CASSLGTSKETQYF. Written as DNA, the CDR3 is TGCGCCAGCAGCTTGGGGACTAGCAAGGAGACCCAGTACTTC.

This sequence joins TRBV3-1 (or the pseudogene TRBV3-2) and TRBJ2-7; possible D gene TRBD1, 6 bases. The CDR3 sequence is 16 residues long. Germline CDR1 and CDR2: LGHDT and YNNKEL (reference sequence). Trimming left V 0 bases short and J 2 bases short, with 14 bases between. CDR3 loop: CASSQELLDRPYEQYF. The CDR3, as DNA: TGTGCCAGCAGCCAAGAGTTATTGGACAGACCCTACGAGCAGTACTTC.

The gene calls are TRBV27 and TRBJ1-5; 8 bases line up with TRBD1. Germline CDR1 and CDR2: MNHEY and SMNVEV (reference sequence). The CDR3 sequence is 19 residues long. V shed 7 bases and J 2 bases; nucleotides not matched to a gene: 19. DNA of the CDR3: TGTGCCAGCAAAAAGCTGGGACAGGCTTCCTTTTTTGGCAATCAGCCCCAGCATTTT. Protein sequence: CASKKLGQASFFGNQPQHF.

The chain links TRBV27 to TRBJ2-7, with TRBD2 identical over 8 bases. The V and J ends lost 5 bases and 3 bases, in that order; junction bases with no gene match: 9. The CDR3 consists of 15 residues. Germline CDR1 and CDR2: MNHEY and SMNVEV (reference sequence). This CDR3 is CASSRGLAGSYEQYF. CDR3 in DNA: TGTGCCAGCAGTAGGGGTTTAGCGGGAAGCTACGAGCAGTACTTC.